Listed below are T cell receptor beta chains from one sample, sequenced in a study of identifying expanded T cells in peripheral blood. The repertoire was sequenced with immunoSEQ multiplex PCR; TCRdb's copy has only in-frame clones and lacks some. The table has 85,000 to 100,000 clones, approximately 89% seen once; the top ten hold 4% to 4.5%. The sequencing input was blood. The receptors come from a person aged 18 to 75 in good health. CDR3s include the opening cysteine and the closing phenylalanine or tryptophan. D genes are given only for firm matches. The size of a clone is reported for some rows only, either as once, few or many, or as a class for expanded clones.

d_call j_call v_call clone_size cdr3_aa cdr3_nt
. TRBJ1-1 TRBV28 few CASSLFLENTEAFF TGTGCCAGCAGTTTATTCCTGGAGAACACTGAAGCTTTCTTT
TRBD1 TRBJ1-1 TRBV16 . CASSQFGRGSTEAFF TGTGCCAGCAGCCAATTCGGCAGGGGGTCAACTGAAGCTTTCTTT
TRBD2 TRBJ2-3 TRBV9 . CASTSGGAGITDTQYF TGTGCCAGTACTAGCGGGGGGGCCGGTATCACAGATACGCAGTATTTT
. TRBJ2-2 TRBV4-2 . CASNTGSTGELFF TGTGCCAGCAATACAGGGAGCACCGGGGAGCTGTTTTTT
. TRBJ2-5 TRBV7-3 . CASSPSAAQETQYF TGTGCCAGCAGCCCATCCGCGGCCCAAGAGACCCAGTACTTC
TRBD2 TRBJ2-3 TRBV4-3 . CASNCGRAKVADTQYF TGCGCCAGCAATTGTGGGAGGGCCAAGGTGGCAGATACGCAGTATTTT
. TRBJ1-4 TRBV7-9 . CASSLSGRAEKLFF TGTGCCAGCAGCTTAAGTGGCAGGGCTGAAAAACTGTTTTTT
. TRBJ2-3 TRBV10-3 few CAVGSDTQYF TGTGCCGTGGGCTCCGATACGCAGTATTTT
. TRBJ2-3 TRBV11-3 . CASSFTGTPTDTQYF TGTGCCAGCAGCTTCACAGGGACCCCAACAGATACGCAGTATTTT
TRBD2 TRBJ2-3 TRBV5-4 . CASSLAGSGNTDTQYF TGTGCCAGCAGCTTGGCTGGTAGCGGGAACACAGATACGCAGTATTTT
. TRBJ2-1 TRBV11-2 . CASFGGNEQFF TGTGCCAGCTTCGGTGGGAATGAGCAGTTCTTC
. TRBJ2-1 TRBV6-1 . CATSVRSSYNEQFF TGTGCCACCTCCGTTAGGAGCTCCTACAATGAGCAGTTCTTC
TRBD2 TRBJ2-1 TRBV9 . CASSVSGTSGVLEQFF TGTGCCAGCAGCGTCTCCGGGACTAGCGGGGTTCTAGAGCAGTTCTTC
. TRBJ2-3 TRBV11-2 . CASSFSRSSTDTQYF TGTGCCAGCAGCTTTTCCAGATCTAGCACAGATACGCAGTATTTT
. TRBJ2-2 TRBV18 . CASSPTGSDTGELFF TGTGCCAGCTCACCAACGGGGTCGGACACCGGGGAGCTGTTTTTT
TRBD2 TRBJ2-1 TRBV5-4 . CASSQESGDPYNEQFF TGTGCCAGCAGCCAAGAAAGCGGGGACCCCTACAATGAGCAGTTCTTC
. TRBJ1-1 TRBV7-9 . CASSLADEVVAFF TGTGCCAGCAGCTTAGCTGACGAGGTGGTGGCTTTCTTT
. TRBJ1-1 TRBV19 once CASSIGAEWNTEAFF TGTGCCAGTAGTATAGGGGCAGAGTGGAACACTGAAGCTTTCTTT
. TRBJ2-2 TRBV10-3 . CAISEKGLATGELFF TGTGCCATCAGTGAAAAGGGGTTGGCCACCGGGGAGCTGTTTTTT
TRBD2 TRBJ2-3 TRBV5-4 once CASSGGTSGDTQYF TGTGCCAGCAGCGGCGGAACTAGCGGAGATACGCAGTATTTT
TRBD1 TRBJ1-1 TRBV19 . CASRDRAMNTEAFF TGTGCCAGTAGAGACAGGGCCATGAACACTGAAGCTTTCTTT
. TRBJ2-7 TRBV9 . CASSADLYYEQYF TGTGCCAGCAGCGCCGACCTATACTACGAGCAGTACTTC
. TRBJ2-5 TRBV7-6 . CASSSRETQYF TGTGCCAGCAGCTCGAGAGAGACCCAGTACTTC
. TRBJ2-7 TRBV4-1 . CASSQASGYEQYF TGCGCCAGCAGCCAAGCCAGCGGCTACGAGCAGTACTTC
. TRBJ2-7 TRBV28 . CTAGTQNSYEQYF TGCACAGCCGGGACACAAAACTCCTACGAGCAGTACTTC
. TRBJ1-5 TRBV5-1 . CASSLLSNQPQHF TGCGCCAGCAGCTTACTTAGCAATCAGCCCCAGCATTTT
. TRBJ2-1 TRBV5-8 . CASSFYGSSYNEQFF TGTGCCAGCAGCTTTTACGGGAGCTCCTACAATGAGCAGTTCTTC
. TRBJ2-3 TRBV4-2 . CASSQVGAAPDTQYF TGTGCCAGCAGCCAAGTAGGGGCCGCACCAGATACGCAGTATTTT
. TRBJ1-3 TRBV7-9 . CASSLDWGSYSGNTIYF TGTGCCAGCAGCTTAGATTGGGGCAGCTACTCTGGAAACACCATATATTTT
. TRBJ1-4 TRBV5-5 . CASSLTVSRYEKLFF TGTGCCAGCAGCCTGACAGTCAGCCGATACGAAAAACTGTTTTTT
. TRBJ1-2 TRBV30 . CAWNQGFYGYTF TGTGCCTGGAACCAGGGCTTCTATGGCTACACCTTC
TRBD1 TRBJ1-2 TRBV28 once CASSSPPGGKGNYGYTF TGTGCCAGCAGTTCCCCTCCAGGGGGGAAAGGAAACTATGGCTACACCTTC
. TRBJ1-5 TRBV28 . CASSLLLRVSNQPQHF TGTGCCAGCAGTTTGTTATTGAGGGTTAGCAATCAGCCCCAGCATTTT
. TRBJ2-1 TRBV29-1 . CSVELRGVYNEQFF TGCAGCGTTGAGCTACGAGGGGTCTACAATGAGCAGTTCTTC
TRBD1 TRBJ2-1 TRBV27 once CASSPGQQYNEQFF TGTGCCAGCTCTCCGGGACAGCAGTACAATGAGCAGTTCTTC
. TRBJ2-2 TRBV6-1 . CASTRSLNTGELFF TGTGCCAGCACCAGGAGCCTTAACACCGGGGAGCTGTTTTTT
TRBD2 TRBJ2-7 TRBV11-2 . CASRKSGAESEQYF TGTGCCAGCAGGAAAAGCGGGGCCGAAAGTGAGCAGTACTTC
TRBD1 TRBJ2-7 TRBV5-6 . CASSLDRTGADEQYF TGTGCCAGCAGCTTGGACAGGACAGGAGCTGACGAGCAGTACTTC
. TRBJ1-2 TRBV4-1 . CASSQVLRTRGKNGYTF TGCGCCAGCAGCCAAGTACTCCGGACAAGGGGGAAGAATGGCTACACCTTC
. TRBJ1-5 TRBV30 . CAWSVGVKPQHF TGTGCCTGGAGTGTAGGGGTTAAGCCCCAGCATTTT
. TRBJ1-5 TRBV7-6 . CASSLGARGPQHF TGTGCCAGCAGCTTAGGAGCTAGAGGACCCCAGCATTTT
TRBD1 TRBJ2-7 TRBV11-2 . CASSLRRTGTVDVSYEQYF TGTGCCAGCAGCTTGCGACGGACAGGGACAGTCGATGTCTCCTACGAGCAGTACTTC
. TRBJ2-4 TRBV21-1 . CASSPTGGSGNNKNIQYF TGTGCCAGCAGCCCAACGGGAGGCAGCGGGAACAACAAAAACATTCAGTACTTC
. TRBJ2-5 TRBV20-1 . CSARRETQYF TGCAGTGCCCGTCGGGAGACCCAGTACTTC
TRBD1 TRBJ2-3 TRBV5-1 . CASSLGQGPATQYF TGCGCCAGCAGCTTGGGACAGGGACCGGCTACGCAGTATTTT
TRBD1 TRBJ2-1 TRBV5-1 . CASSLSTGGSYEQFF TGCGCCAGCAGCCTATCTACAGGGGGCTCTTATGAGCAGTTCTTC
. TRBJ2-4 TRBV7-2 . CASSSQTVTGNIQYF TGTGCCAGCAGCTCCCAGACAGTGACGGGAAACATTCAGTACTTC
TRBD1 TRBJ1-5 TRBV6-1 . CASSRQGDQPQHF TGTGCCAGCAGTCGACAGGGGGATCAGCCCCAGCATTTT
. TRBJ1-1 TRBV6-5 once CASSWAGRFDTEAFF TGTGCCAGCAGTTGGGCAGGGAGGTTTGACACTGAAGCTTTCTTT
. TRBJ2-3 TRBV5-6 . CASSLTRQESTDTQYF TGTGCCAGCAGCCTAACACGACAGGAAAGCACAGATACGCAGTATTTT
. TRBJ1-4 TRBV5-1 . CASSLNRETEKLFF TGCGCCAGCAGCTTGAACAGGGAAACCGAAAAACTGTTTTTT
. TRBJ2-3 TRBV9 . CASSFRGEDTQYF TGTGCCAGCAGCTTCAGGGGGGAAGATACGCAGTATTTT
. TRBJ2-7 TRBV19 . CASSPGQISYEQYF TGTGCCAGTAGTCCTGGTCAGATTAGTTACGAGCAGTACTTC
TRBD1 TRBJ2-7 TRBV30 . CAWAERDRALYEQYF TGTGCCTGGGCAGAAAGGGACAGGGCCTTATACGAGCAGTACTTC
. TRBJ2-1 TRBV7-2 . CASSLVSTGDEQFF TGTGCCAGCAGCTTAGTTAGCACCGGGGATGAGCAGTTCTTC
. TRBJ1-1 TRBV30 . CAWSVGSLNTEAFF TGTGCCTGGAGTGTCGGTTCGCTGAACACTGAAGCTTTCTTT
. TRBJ2-3 TRBV6-6 . CASSLAADTQYF TGTGCCAGCAGCTTGGCCGCCGATACGCAGTATTTT